The 2 T cell receptor beta chains below were found in one sample sequenced in a study of Tregs in tolerant kidney transplant recipients. Profiling relied on immunoSEQ multiplex PCR, and the TCRdb table lists in-frame clones only, not all of them. The clone table shows approximately 30,000 clones, with the ten largest holding approximately 1.7%. The nonmyeloablative bone marrow transplants came from related graft donors, with transient mixed chimerism. Specimen: CD4+ T cells from blood (PBMCs), collected 24 months after the transplant. The receptor set was obtained from a human patient who received a combined kidney and bone marrow transplant. Some T cells may arise from the graft donor.

Of note for this clone: Read sequence stops 3 residues before the CDR3 end, and the germline J gene provides the missing end. The chain is built from TRBV10-3 and TRBJ1-1; a possible D gene is TRBD1 (6 bases). CDR1 ENHRY and CDR2 SYGVKD come from the germline V gene. V shed 0 bases and J shed 0 bases, with 14 bases lying between them. The CDR3 loop spans 17 amino acids. CDR3 sequence: CAISESGRTAMNTEAFF. Partial CDR3 DNA: TGTGCCATCAGTGAGTCGGGAAGGACAGCTATGAACACTGAA.

As regards this clone: The read falls 3 residues short of the CDR3 end, and the missing part is taken from the germline J gene. J is TRBJ2-1 and V is TRBV2; D may be TRBD1 (6 bases). CDR3 length: 11 residues. Germline lookup yields CDR1 SNHLY and CDR2 FYNNEI. V lost 4 bases, J lost 9 bases, and 7 bases lay in between. CDR3 DNA, as far as it was read: TGTGCCAGCAGTGTGGACAGTGAG. This translates into CASSVDSE. The entire CDR3 reads CASSVDSEQFF.